This TCR beta chain was captured in a study of blood T cell repertoires in COVID-19. Study details: The samples span acute and convalescent COVID-19 from the United States, Italy and Spain. PBMCs, B-cell-depleted T cells, or T cells provided the cDNA or gDNA that made up the material.

The table came from immunoSEQ multiplex PCR; TCRdb's copy has only in-frame clones and leaves some out. In the table there are about 170,000 clones, around 87% of which are singletons. Germline CDR1 is LNHDA and CDR2 is SQIVND (reference sequence). With 6 bases clipped from V and 10 bases from J, the junction kept 8 bases outside the gene matches. This CDR3 region has 13 residues. Seattle patients were enrolled during active infection and followed longitudinally. This chain joins TRBV19 and TRBJ1-5; 8 bases are shared with TRBD1. Sequencing was done on a sample of peripheral blood. The source of this sequence is a woman of 80 years or more with COVID-19, enrolled during active disease. The CDR3 sequence: CASRPGGVNPQHF. CDR3 sequence (DNA): TGTGCCAGTAGACCAGGGGGCGTGAATCCCCAGCATTTT.